This is a list of T cell receptor beta chains from one sample in a study of CD8 T cells in Susac syndrome. TCRdb itself ran the immunoSEQ multiplex PCR reads through MiXCR, one entry per CDR3 protein. Here the sample spans fewer than 150,000 distinct CDR3 sequences, around nine tenths being singletons. The specimen was CD8+ T cells from PBMCs. Receptors originate from a human donor with multiple sclerosis. Each CDR3 is given with its conserved first and last residue. A D gene is named only where the DNA matches it firmly. Clone size is given for some rows only: seen once, a few or many times, or a class if the clone is expanded.

>TRBV19|TRBJ2-2|-|-
CASTLGPATGELFF
TGTGCCAGTACCCTTGGACCGGCTACCGGGGAGCTGTTTTTT
>TRBV30|TRBJ2-1|-|TRBD2
CAWSPRWLAEYNEQFF
TGTGCCTGGAGCCCACGATGGCTAGCGGAATACAATGAGCAGTTCTTC
>TRBV9|TRBJ2-1|-|-
CASSVGYRTPYNEQFF
TGTGCCAGCAGCGTAGGTTATCGGACGCCCTACAATGAGCAGTTCTTC
>TRBV13|TRBJ2-1|once|TRBD2
CASSPRLAGGHQEDDNEQFF
TGTGCCAGCAGCCCCCGGCTAGCGGGAGGGCATCAAGAGGATGACAATGAGCAGTTCTTC
>TRBV4-3|TRBJ2-5|once|TRBD2
CASSQDLSGRGETQYF
TGCGCCAGCAGCCAAGATCTTAGCGGGAGAGGAGAGACCCAGTACTTC
>TRBV28|TRBJ2-1|-|-
CASSPFREINEQFF
TGTGCCAGCAGTCCATTCCGGGAGATCAATGAGCAGTTCTTC
>TRBV30|TRBJ2-3|-|-
CAWRTGAGSTDTQYF
TGTGCCTGGAGAACGGGGGCGGGCAGCACAGATACGCAGTATTTT
>TRBV7-9|TRBJ2-5|-|-
CASSLVESGKETQYF
TGTGCCAGCAGCTTAGTAGAGAGCGGCAAAGAGACCCAGTACTTC
>TRBV5-4|TRBJ2-1|-|-
CASSFQGGNEQFF
TGTGCCAGCAGCTTCCAAGGTGGCAATGAGCAGTTCTTC
>TRBV5-1|TRBJ2-7|-|-
CASSSPPLGDHSYEQYF
TGCGCCAGCAGCTCCCCGCCCCTGGGCGATCACTCCTACGAGCAGTACTTC
>TRBV9|TRBJ1-2|-|TRBD1
CASSGTGSNYGYTF
TGTGCCAGCAGCGGGACAGGGTCTAACTATGGCTACACCTTC
>TRBV4-1|TRBJ2-2|-|-
CASSQVEGAGELFF
TGCGCCAGCAGCCAAGTGGAGGGAGCCGGGGAGCTGTTTTTT
>TRBV7-9|TRBJ1-1|-|-
CASSRPVTEAFF
TGTGCCAGCAGCCGGCCCGTAACTGAAGCTTTCTTT
>TRBV7-2|TRBJ2-7|-|-
CASSPQASSYEQYF
TGTGCCAGCAGCCCACAGGCCAGCTCCTACGAGCAGTACTTC
>TRBV6-5|TRBJ2-5|-|TRBD1
CASGTGGEETQYF
TGTGCCAGCGGAACAGGGGGCGAAGAGACCCAGTACTTC
>TRBV29-1|TRBJ2-4|-|-
CSASPSGRWYIQYF
TGCAGCGCGTCTCCTTCGGGACGTTGGTACATTCAGTACTTC
>TRBV7-2|TRBJ2-1|-|-
CASSLLGGTGNEQFF
TGTGCCAGCAGCTTACTTGGCGGGACGGGAAATGAGCAGTTCTTC
>TRBV6-1|TRBJ2-1|once|-
CASSTAGIRTVNLFF
TGTGCCAGCAGTACTGCAGGGATTAGGACCGTTAATCTGTTCTTC
>TRBV7-9|TRBJ2-7|-|TRBD2
CASTLAGLAYEQYF
TGTGCCAGCACCCTAGCGGGCTTGGCCTACGAGCAGTACTTC
>TRBV7-6|TRBJ2-1|-|TRBD2
CASSFEAGEGNEQFF
TGTGCCAGCAGCTTTGAGGCGGGAGAAGGGAATGAGCAGTTCTTC
>TRBV5-6|TRBJ1-1|-|-
CGTGPPILNTEAFF
TGTGGAACAGGGCCGCCGATACTGAACACTGAAGCTTTCTTT
>TRBV24-1|TRBJ1-5|-|TRBD1
CATSTTGAGQPQHF
TGTGCCACCAGTACTACAGGGGCGGGACAGCCCCAGCATTTT
>TRBV2|TRBJ2-7|-|-
CASRGPFSYEQYF
TGTGCCAGCAGAGGTCCCTTCTCCTACGAGCAGTACTTC
>TRBV6-5|TRBJ2-1|-|TRBD2
CASNLAGKGINEQFF
TGTGCCAGCAACCTAGCGGGAAAAGGGATCAATGAGCAGTTCTTC
>TRBV6-5|TRBJ1-1|once|-
CASSTWDGTEAFF
TGTGCCAGCAGCACCTGGGACGGCACTGAAGCTTTCTTT